The rows below give T cell receptor beta chains drawn from one sample of a study of T cell repertoires in cytomegalovirus infection. These receptors' targets are unknown. TCRdb used MiXCR to reprocess the reads, holding one entry per CDR3 protein. The sample has hundreds of thousands of distinct CDR3 sequences; roughly a third are singletons. The sequencing here drew on cultured PBMCs, taken from culture after CMV antigen stimulation. The source is a human donor in good health (CMV status not recorded). Some clones in this sample may be carry-over from other donors' samples. The CDR3 runs from the conserved cysteine through the conserved F or W. D genes are given only for firm matches. Only part of the rows carry a size: once, few, many, or a class if the clone is expanded.

d_call	cdr3_length	v_call	clone_size	j_call	cdr3_nt	cdr3_aa
-	13	TRBV7-2	many	TRBJ1-2	TGTGCCAGCAGCTTAGACCCTTTCTATGGCTACACCTTC	CASSLDPFYGYTF
-	15	TRBV7-8	many	TRBJ2-3	TGTGCCAGCAGCTTAGTCACGGGGCCCACAGATACGCAGTATTTT	CASSLVTGPTDTQYF
TRBD1	14	TRBV6-1	-	TRBJ2-7	TGTGCCAGCACCATAGGGGGACAGACCTACGAGCAGTACTTC	CASTIGGQTYEQYF
-	14	TRBV20-1	-	TRBJ2-3	TGCAGTGCCACAGTGGGGGAGCCCGAGGATACGCAGTATTTT	CSATVGEPEDTQYF
-	11	TRBV4-1	-	TRBJ1-1	TGCGCCAGCAGCCGGGGGGTTGAAGCTTTCTTT	CASSRGVEAFF
-	14	TRBV11-2	few	TRBJ2-1	TGTGCCAGCAGCTTAGCTTACCCTAACAATGAGCAGTTCTTC	CASSLAYPNNEQFF
TRBD2	16	TRBV7-2	many	TRBJ2-5	TGTGCCAGCAGCTTAAGAGCGGGGGCGTACCAAGAGACCCAGTACTTC	CASSLRAGAYQETQYF
-	11	TRBV25-1	few	TRBJ1-2	TGTGCCAGTAGAGGGGGGGGTGGCTACACCTTC	CASRGGGGYTF
TRBD2	16	TRBV7-2	many	TRBJ2-1	TGTGCCAGCAGCTTGATCAGGACTAGTTCCTACAATGAGCAGTTCTTC	CASSLIRTSSYNEQFF
TRBD1	14	TRBV7-2	-	TRBJ2-7	TGTGCCAGCAACCCGGACAGGGGGCCCTACGAGCAGTACTTC	CASNPDRGPYEQYF
-	15	TRBV7-2	many	TRBJ1-6	TGTGCCAGCAGCGGGGCCAACTCCTATAATTCACCCCTCCACTTT	CASSGANSYNSPLHF
-	16	TRBV9	-	TRBJ2-6	TGTGCCAGCAGCGTAGGCCTACTCTCTGGGGCCAACGTCCTGACTTTC	CASSVGLLSGANVLTF
-	14	TRBV10-3	few	TRBJ1-1	TGTGCCATCAGTGAGTCGAGGAGGGAGACTGAAGCTTTCTTT	CAISESRRETEAFF
-	14	TRBV19	few	TRBJ2-4	TGTGCCAGTAGTAGAGATATAGCCAAAAACATTCAGTACTTC	CASSRDIAKNIQYF
-	13	TRBV6-6	many	TRBJ1-6	TGTGCCAGCAGTCGTCCGGGAGATTCACCCCTCCACTTT	CASSRPGDSPLHF
-	16	TRBV7-8	many	TRBJ1-1	TGTGCCAGCAGCTTAGAATCTGGGACGGTGGGCACTGAAGCTTTCTTT	CASSLESGTVGTEAFF